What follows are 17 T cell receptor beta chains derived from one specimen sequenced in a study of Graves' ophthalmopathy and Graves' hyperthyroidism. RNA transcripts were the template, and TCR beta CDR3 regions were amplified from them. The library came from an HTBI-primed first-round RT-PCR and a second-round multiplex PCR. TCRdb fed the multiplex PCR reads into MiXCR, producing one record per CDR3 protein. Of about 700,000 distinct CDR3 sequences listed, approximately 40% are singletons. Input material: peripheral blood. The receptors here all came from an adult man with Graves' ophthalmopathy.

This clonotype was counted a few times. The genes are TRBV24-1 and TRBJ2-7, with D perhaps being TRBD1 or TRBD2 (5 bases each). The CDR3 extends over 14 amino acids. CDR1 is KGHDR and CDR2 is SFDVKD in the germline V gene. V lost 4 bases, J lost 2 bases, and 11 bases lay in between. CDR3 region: CATSDRDGAYEQYF. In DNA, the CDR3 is TGTGCCACCAGTGACCGGGACGGAGCCTACGAGCAGTACTTC.

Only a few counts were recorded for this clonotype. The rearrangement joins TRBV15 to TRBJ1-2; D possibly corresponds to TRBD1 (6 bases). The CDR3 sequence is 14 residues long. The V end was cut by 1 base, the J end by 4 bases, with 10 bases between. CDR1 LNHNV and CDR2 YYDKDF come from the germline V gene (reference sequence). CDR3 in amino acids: CATSRGWTAYGYTF. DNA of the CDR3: TGTGCCACCAGCAGAGGTTGGACAGCCTATGGCTACACCTTC.

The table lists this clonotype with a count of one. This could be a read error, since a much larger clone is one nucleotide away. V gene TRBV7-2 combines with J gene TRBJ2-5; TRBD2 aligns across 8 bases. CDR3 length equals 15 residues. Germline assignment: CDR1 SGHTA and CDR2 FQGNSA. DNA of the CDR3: TGTGTCAGCAGCTTGATCGGGAGGGCCTCGGGGACCCAGTACTTC. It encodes CVSSLIGRASGTQYF. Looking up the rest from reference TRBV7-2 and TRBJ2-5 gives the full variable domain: GAGVSQSPSNKVTEKGKDVELRCDPISGHTALYWYRQSLGQGLEFLIYFQGNSAPDKSGLPSDRFSAERTGGSVSTLTIQRTQQEDSAVYLCVSSLIGRASGTQYFGPGTRLLVL.

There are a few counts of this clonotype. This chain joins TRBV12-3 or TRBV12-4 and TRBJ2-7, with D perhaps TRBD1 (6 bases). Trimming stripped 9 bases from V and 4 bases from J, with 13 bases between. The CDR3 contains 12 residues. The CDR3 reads CASVGQFYEQYF. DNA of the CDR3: TGTGCCAGTGTGGGACAATTTTACGAGCAGTACTTC.

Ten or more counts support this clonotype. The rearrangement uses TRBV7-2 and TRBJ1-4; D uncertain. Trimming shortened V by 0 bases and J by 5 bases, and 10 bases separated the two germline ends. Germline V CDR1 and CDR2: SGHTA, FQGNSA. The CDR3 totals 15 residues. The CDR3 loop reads CASSLAAWGNEKLFF. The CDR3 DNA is TGTGCCAGCAGCTTAGCGGCATGGGGAAATGAAAAACTGTTTTTT.

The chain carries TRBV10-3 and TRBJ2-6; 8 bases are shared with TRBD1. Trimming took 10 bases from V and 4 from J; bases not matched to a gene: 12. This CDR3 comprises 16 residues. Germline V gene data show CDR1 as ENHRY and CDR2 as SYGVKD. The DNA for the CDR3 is TGTGCCAAAAGAACAGGGGGTAACACCGGGGCCAACGTCCTGACTTTC. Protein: CAKRTGGNTGANVLTF.

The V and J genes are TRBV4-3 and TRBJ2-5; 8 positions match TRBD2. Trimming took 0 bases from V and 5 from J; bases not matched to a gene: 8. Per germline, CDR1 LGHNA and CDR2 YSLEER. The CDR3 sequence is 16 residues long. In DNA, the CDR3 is TGCGCCAGCAGCCAAGATCTCGGGGCTAGCGGGGAGACCCAGTACTTC. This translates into CASSQDLGASGETQYF.

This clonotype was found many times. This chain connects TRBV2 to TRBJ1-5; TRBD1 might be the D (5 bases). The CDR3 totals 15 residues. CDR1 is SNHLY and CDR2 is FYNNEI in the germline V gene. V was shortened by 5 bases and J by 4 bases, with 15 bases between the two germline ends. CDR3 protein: CASSLSGTANQPQHF. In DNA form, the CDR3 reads TGTGCCAGCAGTCTATCCGGGACCGCGAATCAGCCCCAGCATTTT.

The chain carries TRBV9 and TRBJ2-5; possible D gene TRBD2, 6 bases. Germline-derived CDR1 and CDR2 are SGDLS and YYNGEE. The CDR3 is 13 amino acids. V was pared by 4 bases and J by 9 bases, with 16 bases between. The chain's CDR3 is CASSLAEGEAQYF. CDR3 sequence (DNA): TGTGCCAGCAGCCTTGCTGAAGGGGAGGCCCAGTACTTC.

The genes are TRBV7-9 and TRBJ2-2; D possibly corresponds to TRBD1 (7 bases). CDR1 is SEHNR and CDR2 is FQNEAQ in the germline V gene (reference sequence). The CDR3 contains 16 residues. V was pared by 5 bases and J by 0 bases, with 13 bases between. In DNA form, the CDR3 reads TGTGCCAGCAGCCGGAGGGGGCAAACGAACACCGGGGAGCTGTTTTTT. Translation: CASSRRGQTNTGELFF.

CDR3 loop: CATSDPGRGRETQYF. As DNA, the CDR3 is TGTGCCACCAGTGACCCAGGGAGGGGGCGAGAGACCCAGTACTTC. V usage is TRBV24-1 and J usage is TRBJ2-5; D tentatively reads TRBD1 or TRBD2 (7 bases each). The V and J ends lost 4 bases and 4 bases respectively, with 15 bases between them. Germline CDR1 reads KGHDR; CDR2 reads SFDVKD. The CDR3 is made up of 15 amino acids.

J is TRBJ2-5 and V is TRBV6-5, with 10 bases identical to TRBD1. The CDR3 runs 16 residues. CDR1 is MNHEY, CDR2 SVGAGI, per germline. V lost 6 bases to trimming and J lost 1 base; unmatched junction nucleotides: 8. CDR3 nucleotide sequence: TGTGCCAGCAGCCCGCGGGACAGGGGAAGCCAAGAGACCCAGTACTTC. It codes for CASSPRDRGSQETQYF.

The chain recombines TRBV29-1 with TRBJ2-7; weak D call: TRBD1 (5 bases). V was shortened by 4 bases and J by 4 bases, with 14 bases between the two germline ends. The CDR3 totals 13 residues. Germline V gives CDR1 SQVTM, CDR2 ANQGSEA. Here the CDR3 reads CSVVQQQGYEQYF. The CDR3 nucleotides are TGCAGCGTTGTCCAACAGCAGGGTTACGAGCAGTACTTC.

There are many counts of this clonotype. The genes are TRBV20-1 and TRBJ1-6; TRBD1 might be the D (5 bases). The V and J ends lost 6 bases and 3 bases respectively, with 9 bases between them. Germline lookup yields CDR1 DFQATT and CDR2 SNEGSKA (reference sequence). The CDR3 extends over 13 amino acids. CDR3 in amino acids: CSAAGRYNSPLHF. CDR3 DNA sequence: TGCAGTGCCGCGGGACGCTATAATTCACCCCTCCACTTT.

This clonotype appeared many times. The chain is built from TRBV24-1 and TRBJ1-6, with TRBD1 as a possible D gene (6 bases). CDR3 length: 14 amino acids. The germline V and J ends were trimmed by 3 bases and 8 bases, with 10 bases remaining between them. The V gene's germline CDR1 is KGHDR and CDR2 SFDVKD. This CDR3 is CATSDAYRDSPLHF. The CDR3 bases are TGTGCCACCAGTGATGCTTACAGGGATTCACCCCTCCACTTT.

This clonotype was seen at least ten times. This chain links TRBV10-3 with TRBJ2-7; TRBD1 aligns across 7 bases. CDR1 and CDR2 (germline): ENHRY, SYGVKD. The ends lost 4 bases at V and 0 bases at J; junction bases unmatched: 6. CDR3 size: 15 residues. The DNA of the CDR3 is TGTGCCATCAGTGTGACGGACAGGAGCTCCTACGAGCAGTACTTC. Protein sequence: CAISVTDRSSYEQYF.

CDR3 sequence: CASSESHRGGKQFF. As DNA, the CDR3 is TGTGCCAGCAGTGAATCTCACAGGGGAGGGAAGCAGTTCTTC. V gene TRBV25-1 combines with J gene TRBJ2-5, with D possibly being TRBD1 or TRBD2 (7 bases each). The closer fit of TRBJ2-1 to the DNA end suggests the J call may be wrong. The CDR3 is 14 residues long. CDR1 is MGHDK and CDR2 is SYGVNS in the germline V gene.